What follows are 31 T cell receptor beta chains derived from one specimen sequenced in a study of cytomegalovirus exposure and HLA in healthy donors (dated by TCRdb to about 2017). The library was produced with the immunoSEQ multiplex PCR assay. The multiplex PCR relied on a mix of 60 forward primers for TCR Vbeta segments and 13 reverse primers for TCR Jbeta segments. What TCRdb holds here is the immuneACCESS table cut down to in-frame rearrangements. Part of the clones is not present; checked against another copy, under half of the missing clones reflect an unresolved V gene, and the others are unexplained. Across this sample there are fewer than 150,000 clones, with roughly 76% seen only once. The ten largest clonotypes hold 3.5% to 5% of the sample. The sequenced material came from PBMCs. The receptors were sampled from a man between 18 and 35 years old in good health and CMV-seronegative.

This chain connects TRBV5-5 to TRBJ2-7; D remains ambiguous. Between the trimmed V and J ends, which lost 0 bases and 2 bases, there was a span of 9 bases. This CDR3 is built from 14 residues. Germline V CDR1 and CDR2: SGHKS, YYEKEE (reference sequence). For the CDR3, the DNA is TGTGCCAGCAGCTTGGGACTGGTAGCCTACGAGCAGTACTTC. Encoded protein: CASSLGLVAYEQYF.

The chain uses TRBV9 and TRBJ2-1; TRBD2 is a possible D gene (6 bases). V lost 3 bases and J lost 10, with 17 bases in between. The CDR3 contains 14 residues. Germline lookup yields CDR1 SGDLS and CDR2 YYNGEE. The CDR3 spells CASSGDWYNDEQFF. The CDR3 DNA follows: TGTGCCAGCAGCGGGGACTGGTACAATGACGAGCAGTTCTTC.

This clone was found a few times. The rearrangement uses TRBV6-5 and TRBJ1-2, with D unresolved. Germline lookup yields CDR1 MNHEY and CDR2 SVGAGI. With 0 bases removed from V and 6 bases from J, the gap between germline ends came to 14 bases. This CDR3 has 15 residues. The CDR3 nucleotides read TGTGCCAGCAGTTACTCGAGCGTCCTGGGTAATGGCTACACCTTC. Translating it yields CASSYSSVLGNGYTF.

The sample holds one count of this clone. The chain is built from TRBV29-1 and TRBJ2-1, with 14 nucleotides matching TRBD2. Germline CDR1 reads SQVTM; CDR2 reads ANQGSEA. V lost 7 bases, J lost 8 bases, and 7 bases stayed unmatched. This CDR3 contains 14 residues. CDR3 nucleotide sequence: TGCAGCGCACGACTAGCGGGAGGGCCTGATGAGCAGTTCTTC. Translating it yields CSARLAGGPDEQFF.

The V call is TRBV28, the J call TRBJ2-7; D is undetermined. Trimming pared 7 bases from V and 2 bases from J, leaving 12 bases between. The germline V gene encodes CDR1 MDHEN and CDR2 SYDVKM. The CDR3 spans 13 residues. In DNA form, the CDR3 reads TGTGCCAGCACCCCACACGAAGCCTACGAGCAGTACTTC. It is translated as CASTPHEAYEQYF.

The sample holds a few counts of this clone. The chain has TRBV28 and TRBJ2-7; 7 bases match TRBD2. V shed 6 bases and J 5 bases; nucleotides not matched to a gene: 13. This CDR3 is built from 15 residues. The V gene's germline CDR1 is MDHEN and CDR2 SYDVKM. The chain's CDR3 is CASRGSGQGVHEQYF. The CDR3 DNA reads as TGTGCCAGCAGAGGTAGCGGGCAGGGAGTCCACGAGCAGTACTTC.

This clone was picked up one time. This chain links TRBV9 with TRBJ2-3; D is ambiguous. V was trimmed by 5 bases and J by 6 bases, leaving 13 bases between them. The CDR3 is made up of 13 amino acids. The germline CDR1 and CDR2 sequences are SGDLS and YYNGEE. The DNA for the CDR3 is TGTGCCAGCAGTCCGGGTGTTTGGGATACGCAGTATTTT. Translation: CASSPGVWDTQYF. Using reference TRBV9 and TRBJ2-3 for the parts outside the CDR3, the full variable domain is DSGVTQTPKHLITATGQRVTLRCSPRSGDLSVYWYQQSLDQGLQFLIQYYNGEERAKGNILERFSAQQFPDLHSELNLSSLELGDSALYFCASSPGVWDTQYFGPGTRLTVL.

The chain couples TRBV6-6 to TRBJ1-1; D perhaps matches TRBD1 (6 bases). This CDR3 is built from 13 residues. Germline V lookup: CDR1 MNHNY, CDR2 SVGAGI (reference sequence). V shed 4 bases and J shed 3 bases, with 9 bases lying between them. CDR3 bases: TGTGCCAGCAGTTTTACAGGGTACACTGAAGCTTTCTTT. This sequence encodes CASSFTGYTEAFF.

The table lists this clone with a count of one. CDR3 in amino acids: CASRVDSKRLEQYF. Here the CDR3 DNA reads TGTGCCAGCAGAGTAGACTCAAAACGTCTCGAGCAGTACTTC. J is TRBJ2-7 and V is TRBV6-5, with unresolved D. The V end lost 6 bases, the J end lost 6 bases, and 18 bases lay between the germline ends. The germline CDR1 and CDR2 sequences are MNHEY and SVGAGI. The length of the CDR3 is 14 residues.

This clone was seen a handful of times. The genes are TRBV11-2 and TRBJ1-4; 8 bases agree with TRBD1. J was trimmed by 6 bases and V by 5 bases; bases with no gene match: 14. The germline CDR1 and CDR2 sequences are SGHAT and FQNNGV. The CDR3 runs to 17 residues. In DNA form, the CDR3 reads TGTGCCAGCAGCCCTGGGACAGGTATCTTCTGGGATGAAAAACTGTTTTTT. It specifies CASSPGTGIFWDEKLFF.

This clone was detected only a few times. The V and J genes are TRBV6-1 and TRBJ2-5; a possible D gene is TRBD2 (7 bases). The closer fit of TRBJ2-7 to the DNA end suggests the J call may be wrong. There are 17 residues in the CDR3. In germline, CDR1 is MNHNS, CDR2 SASEGT. The CDR3 here is CASSEVRGGAGAYEQYF. CDR3 DNA: TGTGCCAGCAGTGAAGTCCGAGGGGGGGCCGGGGCCTACGAGCAGTACTTC.

The V call is TRBV4-1, the J call TRBJ2-2, with D uncertain. From germline, CDR1 is MGHRA and CDR2 YSYEKL. CDR3 size: 16 residues. V gave up 6 bases and J gave up 0 bases, with 14 bases separating them. The CDR3 DNA reads as TGCGCCAGCAGTCCTATGGGCCTTTCGAACACCGGGGAGCTGTTTTTT. Protein: CASSPMGLSNTGELFF.

CDR3 nucleotides: TGTGCCACCAGCAGTTTTGTGAGCGAGTCCTACGAGCAGTACTTC. Translating it yields CATSSFVSESYEQYF. This sequence joins TRBV15 and TRBJ2-7, with no clear D. Looked up from germline, CDR1 is LNHNV and CDR2 is YYDKDF (reference sequence). The CDR3 is 15 residues long. Trimming took off 3 bases at V and 1 base at J, with 13 bases between the two ends.

The chain couples TRBV19 to TRBJ1-4; D gene ambiguous. The CDR3 has 14 amino acids. CDR1 and CDR2 (germline): LNHDA, SQIVND (reference sequence). V was trimmed by 4 bases and J by 8 bases, leaving 14 bases between them. In nucleotides, the CDR3 is TGTGCCAGTAGTAGACTCAGCCAGATCGAAAAACTGTTTTTT. Protein sequence: CASSRLSQIEKLFF.

The chain combines TRBV7-3 with TRBJ1-1; 7 bases agree with TRBD1. The CDR3 is 13 residues long. V shed 5 bases and J 10 bases; nucleotides not matched to a gene: 10. Germline-derived CDR1 and CDR2 are SGHTA and FQGTGA. The CDR3 region has the DNA TGTGCCAGCAGCCCCGAGGGGGCGCGGACAGCTTTCTTT. Its translation: CASSPEGARTAFF.

The gene calls are TRBV18 and TRBJ1-2; TRBD1 is a possible D gene (5 bases). This CDR3 has 13 amino acids. V lost 4 bases and J 7 bases, leaving 13 bases between the germline ends. Germline CDR1 KGHSH, CDR2 LQKENI. DNA for the CDR3: TGTGCCAGCTCACACGAGGACAAGCGTGGCTACACCTTC. Its protein is CASSHEDKRGYTF.

This clone was counted only a few times. Here the CDR3 DNA reads TGTGCCAGCACCCACAGACCTACCAGCTCTGGGGCCAACGTCCTGACTTTC. Its translation: CASTHRPTSSGANVLTF. J is TRBJ2-6 and V is TRBV11-2; no definite D call. Germline loops: CDR1 SGHAT, CDR2 FQNNGV. The CDR3 has 17 residues. Trimming stripped 7 bases from V and 0 bases from J, with 16 bases between.

This clone came up a few times. The same CDR3 arises from other DNA sequences in this sample as well. The chain recombines TRBV5-1 with TRBJ1-1; D possibly corresponds to TRBD1 (6 bases). The CDR3 runs 13 residues. Trimming removed 2 bases at V and 1 base at J, with 6 bases between. Germline V gives CDR1 SGHRS, CDR2 YFSETQ. The CDR3 coding sequence is TGCGCCAGCAGCTTACAGGGGAACACTGAAGCTTTCTTT. It codes for CASSLQGNTEAFF.

The sample holds a few counts of this clone. V is TRBV10-2 and J is TRBJ1-1; 7 nucleotides agree with TRBD1. This CDR3 is 13 amino acids long. Germline-derived CDR1 and CDR2 are WSHSY and SAAADI. Trimming removed 4 bases from V and 4 bases from J; junction bases left unmatched: 3. The CDR3 sequence: CASSGTGATEAFF. CDR3 DNA: TGCGCCAGCAGTGGTACAGGGGCCACTGAAGCTTTCTTT.

V gene TRBV14 combines with J gene TRBJ2-2; 7 nucleotides line up with TRBD2. The CDR3 runs 16 residues. The V gene's germline CDR1 is SGHDN and CDR2 FVKESK. The ends lost 2 bases at V and 6 bases at J; junction bases unmatched: 9. The CDR3 DNA follows: TGTGCCAGCAGCCAATACATTGCGGGGGACCCCGGGGAGCTGTTTTTT. Its protein is CASSQYIAGDPGELFF.

This clone was observed a handful of times. The rearrangement uses TRBV29-1 and TRBJ1-4; D is possibly TRBD1 (5 bases). CDR1 is SQVTM, CDR2 ANQGSEA, per germline. The V and J ends lost 4 bases and 4 bases respectively, with 10 bases between them. The CDR3 is made up of 13 amino acids. The CDR3 is CSVAPGGNEKLFF. CDR3 bases: TGCAGCGTTGCCCCCGGGGGTAATGAAAAACTGTTTTTT.

The chain combines TRBV28 with TRBJ1-4; D not resolved. Trimming removed 5 bases at V and 4 bases at J, with 17 bases between. Germline assignment: CDR1 MDHEN and CDR2 SYDVKM. This CDR3 has 16 residues. Here the CDR3 DNA reads TGTGCCAGCAGTCCCCGGAGACGGGAGATTAATGAAAAACTGTTTTTT. Encoded protein: CASSPRRREINEKLFF.

This clone was detected once. J is TRBJ2-7 and V is TRBV7-2; 10 nucleotides match TRBD2. The CDR3 is 17 residues long. Per the germline V gene, CDR1 is SGHTA and CDR2 is FQGNSA. Trimming removed 3 bases from V and 1 base from J; junction bases left unmatched: 9. CDR3 in amino acids: CASSLGNIAGGSYEQYF. The CDR3 nucleotides are TGTGCCAGCAGCTTGGGGAATATAGCGGGAGGTTCCTACGAGCAGTACTTC.

V gene TRBV6-1 combines with J gene TRBJ2-2, with D possibly being TRBD1 (7 bases). Per germline, CDR1 MNHNS and CDR2 SASEGT. V was cut by 2 bases and J by 0 bases, with 13 bases left in between. This CDR3 is 17 amino acids long. The CDR3, as DNA: TGTGCCAGCAGTGAATGGCGGGACAGTACGAACACCGGGGAGCTGTTTTTT. Its protein is CASSEWRDSTNTGELFF.

The rearrangement links TRBV7-2 to TRBJ2-7, with D maybe TRBD2 (5 bases). The CDR3 sequence is 15 residues long. The V and J ends lost 5 bases and 0 bases respectively, with 14 bases between them. Per the germline V gene, CDR1 is SGHTA and CDR2 is FQGNSA. The CDR3 region is CASSDESGNSYEQYF. The CDR3 DNA reads TGTGCCAGCAGCGACGAGAGCGGAAACTCCTACGAGCAGTACTTC.

The chain uses TRBV9 and TRBJ1-2; 7 nucleotides agree with TRBD1. V was pared by 5 bases and J by 5 bases, with 6 bases of the junction left unmatched. There are 13 residues in the CDR3. The V gene's germline CDR1 is SGDLS and CDR2 YYNGEE. CDR3 bases: TGTGCCAGCAGGATGGGACAGTCATATGGCTACACCTTC. It encodes CASRMGQSYGYTF.

The chain has TRBV19 and TRBJ2-5; TRBD1 might be the D (6 bases). The DNA end is more similar to TRBJ2-7, so the J call may be wrong. The CDR3 is 14 residues long. Germline V gene sequence: CDR1 LNHDA, CDR2 SQIVND (reference sequence). CDR3 residues: CASRENDRINEQYF. CDR3 nucleotide sequence: TGTGCCAGTAGAGAAAACGACAGGATCAACGAGCAGTACTTC.

The genes are TRBV10-1 and TRBJ1-2; 7 bases match TRBD1. V was clipped by 0 bases and J by 7 bases; unmatched bases: 2. Germline assignment: CDR1 WNHNN and CDR2 SYGVQD (reference sequence). The CDR3 runs 13 residues. Here the CDR3 reads CASSESGGAGYTF. DNA for the CDR3: TGCGCCAGCAGTGAGTCAGGGGGCGCTGGCTACACCTTC.

This clone has just a few counts. This chain joins TRBV25-1 and TRBJ2-1; TRBD2 matches 8 bases. The CDR3 extends over 15 amino acids. In germline, CDR1 is MGHDK, CDR2 SYGVNS. V lost 2 bases and J lost 6; bases outside the gene matches: 6. CDR3 amino acids: CASSEPWTSSNEQFF. The CDR3 DNA reads TGTGCCAGCAGTGAACCTTGGACTAGCAGCAATGAGCAGTTCTTC.

This clone was recorded a few times. The chain employs TRBV29-1 and TRBJ2-5, with D possibly matching TRBD1 (5 bases). The J call may be in error: the DNA end matches TRBJ2-7 better. The CDR3 covers 12 residues. The V gene's germline CDR1 is SQVTM and CDR2 ANQGSEA. The CDR3 sequence: CSVNQGENEQYF. DNA for the CDR3: TGCAGCGTTAACCAGGGCGAAAACGAGCAGTACTTC.

CDR3 region: CASCVRPGGIYEQYF. For the CDR3, the DNA is TGTGCCAGCTGTGTGCGGCCCGGCGGTATCTACGAGCAGTACTTC. The V and J genes are TRBV7-6 and TRBJ2-7; D ambiguous. There are 15 residues in the CDR3. Between the trimmed V and J ends, which lost 8 bases and 3 bases, there was a span of 20 bases. Germline CDR1 reads SGHVS; CDR2 reads FNYEAQ.